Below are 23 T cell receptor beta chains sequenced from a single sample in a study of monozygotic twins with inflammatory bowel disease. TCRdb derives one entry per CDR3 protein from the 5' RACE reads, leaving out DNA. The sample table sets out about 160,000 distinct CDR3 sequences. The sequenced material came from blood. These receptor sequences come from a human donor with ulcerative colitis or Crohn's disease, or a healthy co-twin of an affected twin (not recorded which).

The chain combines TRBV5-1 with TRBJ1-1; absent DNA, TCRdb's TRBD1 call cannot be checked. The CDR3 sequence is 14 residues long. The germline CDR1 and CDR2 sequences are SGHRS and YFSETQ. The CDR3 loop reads CASSLSARRPEAFF.

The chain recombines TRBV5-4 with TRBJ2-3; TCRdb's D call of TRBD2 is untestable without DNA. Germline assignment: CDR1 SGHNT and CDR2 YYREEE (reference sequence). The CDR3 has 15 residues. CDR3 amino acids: CASSSGLAGTDTQYF.

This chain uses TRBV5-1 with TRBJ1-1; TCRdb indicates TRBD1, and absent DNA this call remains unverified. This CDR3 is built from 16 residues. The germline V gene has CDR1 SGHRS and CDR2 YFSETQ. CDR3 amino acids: CASSLMGQGRRAEAFF.

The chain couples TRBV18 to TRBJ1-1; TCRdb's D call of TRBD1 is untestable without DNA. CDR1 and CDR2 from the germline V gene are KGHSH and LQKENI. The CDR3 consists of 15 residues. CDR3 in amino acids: CASSTLTGDNTEAFF.

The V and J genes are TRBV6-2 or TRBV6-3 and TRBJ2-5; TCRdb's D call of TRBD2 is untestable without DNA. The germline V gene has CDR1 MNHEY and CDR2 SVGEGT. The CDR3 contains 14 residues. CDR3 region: CASTKEAGRETQYF.

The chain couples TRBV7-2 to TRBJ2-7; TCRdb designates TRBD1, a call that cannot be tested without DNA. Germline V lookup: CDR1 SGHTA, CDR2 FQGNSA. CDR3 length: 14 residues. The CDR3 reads CASLPGRSSYEQYF.

The CDR3 sequence: CASRGAGPDNEQFF. The rearrangement joins TRBV19 to TRBJ2-1; the TCRdb call, TRBD2, lacks DNA for checking. CDR1 and CDR2 from the germline V gene are LNHDA and SQIVND (reference sequence). The CDR3 consists of 14 residues.

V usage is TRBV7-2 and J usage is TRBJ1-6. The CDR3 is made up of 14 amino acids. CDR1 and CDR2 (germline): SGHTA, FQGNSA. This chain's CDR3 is CASSLGVHNSPLHF.

CDR3: CASSFFEGWETQYF. This chain links TRBV5-8 with TRBJ2-5; the D call of TRBD2 rests on TCRdb alone, since no DNA is present to check it. The V gene's germline CDR1 is SGHTS and CDR2 YDEGEE. This CDR3 has 14 residues.

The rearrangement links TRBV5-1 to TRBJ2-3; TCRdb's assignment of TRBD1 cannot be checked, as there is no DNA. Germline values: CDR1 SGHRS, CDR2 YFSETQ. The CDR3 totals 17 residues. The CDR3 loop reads CASSLSNTGGTTDTQYF. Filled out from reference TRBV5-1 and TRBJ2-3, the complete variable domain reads KAGVTQTPRYLIKTRGQQVTLSCSPISGHRSVSWYQQTPGQGLQFLFEYFSETQRNKGNFPGRFSGRQFSNSRSEMNVSTLELGDSALYLCASSLSNTGGTTDTQYFGPGTRLTVL.

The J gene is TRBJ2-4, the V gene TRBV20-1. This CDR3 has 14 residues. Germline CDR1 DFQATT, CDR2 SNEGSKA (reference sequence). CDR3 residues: CSAPIRLAKNIQYF.

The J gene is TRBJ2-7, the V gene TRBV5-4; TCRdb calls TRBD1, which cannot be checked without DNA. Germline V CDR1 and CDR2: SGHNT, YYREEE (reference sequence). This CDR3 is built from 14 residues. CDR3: CASSSRDIAYEQYF.

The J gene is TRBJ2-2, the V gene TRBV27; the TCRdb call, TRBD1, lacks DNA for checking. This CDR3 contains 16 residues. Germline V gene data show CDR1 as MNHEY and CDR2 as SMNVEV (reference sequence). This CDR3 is CASSLFGTVNTGELFF.

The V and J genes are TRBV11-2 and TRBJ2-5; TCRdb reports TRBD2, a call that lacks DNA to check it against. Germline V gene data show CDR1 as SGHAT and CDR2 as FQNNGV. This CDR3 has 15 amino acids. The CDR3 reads CASSLEPSGVATQYF.

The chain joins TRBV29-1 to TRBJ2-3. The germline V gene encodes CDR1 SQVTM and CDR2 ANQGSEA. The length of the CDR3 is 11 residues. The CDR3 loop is CSVATVDTQYF.

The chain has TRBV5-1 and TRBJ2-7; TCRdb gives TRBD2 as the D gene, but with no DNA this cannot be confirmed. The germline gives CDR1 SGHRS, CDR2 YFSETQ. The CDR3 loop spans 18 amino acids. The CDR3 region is CASSLDLAGGPFSYEQYF.

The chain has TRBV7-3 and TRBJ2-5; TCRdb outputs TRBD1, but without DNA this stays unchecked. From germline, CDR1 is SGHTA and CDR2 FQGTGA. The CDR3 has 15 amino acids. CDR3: CASSSTGGVGETQYF.

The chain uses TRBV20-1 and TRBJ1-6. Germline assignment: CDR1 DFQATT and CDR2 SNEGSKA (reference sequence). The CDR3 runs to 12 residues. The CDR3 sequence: CSARDVEASLHF.

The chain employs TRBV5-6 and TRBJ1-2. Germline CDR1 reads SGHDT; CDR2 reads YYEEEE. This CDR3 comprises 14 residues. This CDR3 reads CASSLSGFNYGYTF.

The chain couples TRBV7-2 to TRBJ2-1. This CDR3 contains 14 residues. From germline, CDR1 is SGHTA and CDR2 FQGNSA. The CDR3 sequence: CASSRTTKYNEQFF.

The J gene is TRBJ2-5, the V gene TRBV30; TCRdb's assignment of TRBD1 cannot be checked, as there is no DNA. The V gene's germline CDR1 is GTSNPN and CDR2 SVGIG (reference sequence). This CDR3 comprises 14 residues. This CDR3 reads CAWSVSGRRETQYF. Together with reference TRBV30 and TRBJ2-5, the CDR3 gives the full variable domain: SQTIHQWPATLVQPVGSPLSLECTVEGTSNPNLYWYRQAAGRGLQLLFYSVGIGQISSEVPQNLSASRPQDRQFILSSKKLLLSDSGFYLCAWSVSGRRETQYFGPGTRLLVL.

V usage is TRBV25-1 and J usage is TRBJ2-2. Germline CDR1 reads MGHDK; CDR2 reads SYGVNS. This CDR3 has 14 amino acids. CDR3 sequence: CASSPWGNTGELFF.

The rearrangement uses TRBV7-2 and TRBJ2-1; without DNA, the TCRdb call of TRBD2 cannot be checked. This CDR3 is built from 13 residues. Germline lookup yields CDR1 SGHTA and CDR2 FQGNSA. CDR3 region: CASSLNPLVRQFF.